Below are 9 T cell receptor beta chains sequenced from a single sample in a study of blood T cell repertoires in COVID-19. Sequencing used immunoSEQ multiplex PCR; TCRdb keeps in-frame clones, though not all of them. The sample lists about 400,000 clones; 88% were seen once. The source material was PBMCs or T cells enriched from blood (not recorded which). The receptor set was obtained from a woman aged 40 to 50 with acute COVID-19.

The J gene is TRBJ1-2, the V gene TRBV5-8; 8 bases are a match to TRBD1. The V gene's germline CDR1 is SGHTS and CDR2 YDEGEE. J was trimmed by 6 bases and V by 7 bases; bases with no gene match: 11. The CDR3 consists of 14 residues. In DNA, the CDR3 is TGTGCCAGCTACGATCGCCAGGGGGCTCATGGCTACACCTTC. Its protein is CASYDRQGAHGYTF.

The gene calls are TRBV9 and TRBJ2-5; 9 bases fit TRBD1. Germline V gene sequence: CDR1 SGDLS, CDR2 YYNGEE. V lost 0 bases and J lost 5; bases outside the gene matches: 2. The CDR3 loop spans 14 amino acids. DNA for the CDR3: TGTGCCAGCAGCGTAGAGGGGACAGGGGAGACCCAGTACTTC. This sequence encodes CASSVEGTGETQYF.

The rearrangement links TRBV14 to TRBJ1-1; the match to TRBD1 covers 7 bases. The CDR3 is 17 residues long. Germline-derived CDR1 and CDR2 are SGHDN and FVKESK. Losses at the gene ends were 0 bases for V and 4 bases for J; bases not matched to a gene: 11. DNA for the CDR3: TGTGCCAGCAGCCAAGATCTCGGAACAGGGGTCCTCACTGAAGCTTTCTTT. It codes for CASSQDLGTGVLTEAFF. Using reference TRBV14 and TRBJ1-1 for the parts outside the CDR3, the full variable domain is EAGVTQFPSHSVIEKGQTVTLRCDPISGHDNLYWYRRVMGKEIKFLLHFVKESKQDESGMPNNRFLAERTGGTYSTLKVQPAELEDSGVYFCASSQDLGTGVLTEAFFGQGTRLTVV.

CDR3 sequence reads: CASSAAGTGVQPQHF. The CDR3 bases are TGTGCCAGCAGTGCCGCCGGGACAGGGGTGCAGCCCCAGCATTTT. V usage is TRBV6-1 and J usage is TRBJ1-5; 10 bases fit TRBD1. J gave up 7 bases and V 4 bases, and 7 bases lay outside the gene matches. The CDR3 loop spans 15 amino acids. Germline-derived CDR1 and CDR2 are MNHNS and SASEGT.

The V call is TRBV19, the J call TRBJ1-2; the match to TRBD1 covers 8 bases. The CDR3 covers 15 residues. V lost 4 bases to trimming and J lost 8 bases; unmatched junction nucleotides: 12. CDR1 LNHDA and CDR2 SQIVND come from the germline V gene (reference sequence). Written as DNA, the CDR3 is TGTGCCAGTAGTACACCAATCTACAGGGGGTTCGGCTACACCTTC. Protein: CASSTPIYRGFGYTF.

This clone was counted between two and nine times. The gene calls are TRBV28 and TRBJ1-3; D perhaps matches TRBD1 (6 bases). The CDR3 is 15 amino acids. Trimming removed 7 bases at V and 3 bases at J, with 16 bases between. In germline, CDR1 is MDHEN, CDR2 SYDVKM. CDR3: CASTLYGGLGNTIYF. The CDR3 bases are TGTGCCAGCACCCTCTACGGGGGGCTTGGAAACACCATATATTTT.

The chain carries TRBV29-1 and TRBJ1-2; unclear D gene. With 6 bases removed from V and 5 bases from J, the gap between germline ends came to 13 bases. CDR3 length: 12 residues. The germline CDR1 and CDR2 sequences are SQVTM and ANQGSEA. This chain's CDR3 is CSVQRVVYGYTF. In DNA form, the CDR3 reads TGCAGCGTCCAGAGGGTAGTGTATGGCTACACCTTC.

This chain connects TRBV7-9 to TRBJ2-7, with D unclear. Germline lookup yields CDR1 SEHNR and CDR2 FQNEAQ (reference sequence). CDR3 length: 14 residues. Trimming removed 1 base at V and 6 bases at J, with 13 bases between. In DNA form, the CDR3 reads TGTGCCAGCAGCTTAGGGATCGAGGCCCTCGAGCAGTACTTC. Its translation: CASSLGIEALEQYF. Combining the CDR3 with reference TRBV7-9 and TRBJ2-7 gives the whole variable domain DTGVSQNPRHKITKRGQNVTFRCDPISEHNRLYWYRQTLGQGPEFLTYFQNEAQLEKSRLLSDRFSAERPKGSFSTLEIQRTEQGDSAMYLCASSLGIEALEQYFGPGTRLTVT.

In regard to this clone: Other DNA sequences in this sample translate to the same CDR3. V usage is TRBV7-9 and J usage is TRBJ1-5, with D perhaps TRBD1 (5 bases). CDR3 size: 13 residues. Germline lookup yields CDR1 SEHNR and CDR2 FQNEAQ (reference sequence). Trimming removed 1 base at V and 4 bases at J, with 5 bases between. CDR3 in amino acids: CASSLGQNQPQHF. In DNA, the CDR3 is TGTGCCAGCAGCTTAGGACAGAATCAGCCCCAGCATTTT. The whole variable domain, filled in from reference TRBV7-9 and TRBJ1-5, reads DTGVSQNPRHKITKRGQNVTFRCDPISEHNRLYWYRQTLGQGPEFLTYFQNEAQLEKSRLLSDRFSAERPKGSFSTLEIQRTEQGDSAMYLCASSLGQNQPQHFGDGTRLSIL.